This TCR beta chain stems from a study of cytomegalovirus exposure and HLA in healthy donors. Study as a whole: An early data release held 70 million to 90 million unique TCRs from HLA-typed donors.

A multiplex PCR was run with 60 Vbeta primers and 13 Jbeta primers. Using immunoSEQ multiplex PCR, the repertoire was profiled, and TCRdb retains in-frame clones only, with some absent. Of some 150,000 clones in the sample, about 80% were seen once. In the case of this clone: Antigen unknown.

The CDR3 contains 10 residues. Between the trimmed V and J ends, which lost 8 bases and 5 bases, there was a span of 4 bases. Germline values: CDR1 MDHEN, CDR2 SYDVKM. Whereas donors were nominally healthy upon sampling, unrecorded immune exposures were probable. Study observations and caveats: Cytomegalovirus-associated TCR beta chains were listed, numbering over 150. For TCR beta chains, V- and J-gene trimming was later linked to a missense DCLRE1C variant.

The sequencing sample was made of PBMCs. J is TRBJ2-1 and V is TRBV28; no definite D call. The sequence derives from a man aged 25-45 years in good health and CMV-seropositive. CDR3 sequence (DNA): TGTGCCAGCTCTGACAATGAGCAGTTCTTC. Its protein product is CASSDNEQFF.